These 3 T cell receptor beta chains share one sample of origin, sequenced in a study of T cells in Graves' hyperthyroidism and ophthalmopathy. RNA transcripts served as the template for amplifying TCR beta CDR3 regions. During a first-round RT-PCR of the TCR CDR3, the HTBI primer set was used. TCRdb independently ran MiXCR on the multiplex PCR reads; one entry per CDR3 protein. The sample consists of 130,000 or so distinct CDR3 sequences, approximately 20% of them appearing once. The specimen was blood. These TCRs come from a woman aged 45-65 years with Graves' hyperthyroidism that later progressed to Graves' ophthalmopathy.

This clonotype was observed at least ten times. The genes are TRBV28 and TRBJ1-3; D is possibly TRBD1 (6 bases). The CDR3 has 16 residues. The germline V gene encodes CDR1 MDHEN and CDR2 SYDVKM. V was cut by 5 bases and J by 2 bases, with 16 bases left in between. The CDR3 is CASSQIRGSAGNTIYF. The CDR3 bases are TGTGCCAGCAGTCAGATCAGGGGTAGTGCTGGAAACACCATATATTTT.

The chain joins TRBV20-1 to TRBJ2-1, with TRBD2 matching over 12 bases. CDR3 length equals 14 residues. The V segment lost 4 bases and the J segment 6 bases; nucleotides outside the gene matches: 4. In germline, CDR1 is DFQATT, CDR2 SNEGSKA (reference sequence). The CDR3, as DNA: TGCAGTGCTACTAGCGGGAGGGCCGGCAATGAGCAGTTCTTC. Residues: CSATSGRAGNEQFF.

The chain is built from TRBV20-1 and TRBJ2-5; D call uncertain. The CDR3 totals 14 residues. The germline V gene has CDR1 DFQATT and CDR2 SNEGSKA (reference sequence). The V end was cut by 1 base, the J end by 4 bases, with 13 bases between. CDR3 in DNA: TGCAGTGCTAGAGGCACCGGGCCGCGAGAGACCCAGTACTTC. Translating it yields CSARGTGPRETQYF.